This T cell receptor (beta chain) appears in the sequencing data of a study of shared clonotypes between healthy human individuals. Study-level information: The plates for each donor numbered three CD4 naive, three CD4 memory, two CD8 naive and one CD8 memory. Study conclusions and caveats: In general, naive subsets displayed greater estimated richness than memory subsets did. Shared clonotypes across all four donors exceeded non-shared ones in generation probability. When naive CD4 clonotypes were compared across a handful of donors, around 5% were shared.

V was clipped by 1 base and J by 2 bases, with 6 bases between them. CDR3 length: 13 residues. Germline CDR1 and CDR2: SGHRS and YFSETQ. A word on this clone: Its target is unknown. This CDR3 is also generated by other DNA sequences in the sample.

Some clones are missing from TCRdb's copy, which holds only in-frame ones; the method was immunoSEQ multiplex PCR. The sample carries about 1 million clones, more than 60% recorded once. The clonotype originates from a man aged 18 to 30 in good health. V and J are TRBV5-1 and TRBJ2-5; perhaps TRBD1 as D (6 bases). Specimen: memory CD4+ T cells sorted from blood. Subset reported: CD45RA-negative fraction. CDR3 in amino acids: CASSLQGQETQYF. The CDR3 DNA sequence: TGCGCCAGCAGCTTGCAGGGGCAAGAGACCCAGTACTTC.